The rows below give T cell receptor beta chains drawn from one sample of a study of post-analysis software for immune sequencing data. TCRdb re-called the PCR reads with MiXCR, one entry per CDR3 protein. Of 350,000 to 500,000 distinct CDR3 sequences in the sample, roughly 38% were seen once. The sample comprised blood. Every receptor here comes from a girl aged 2-10 years with multiple sclerosis. Both conserved end residues are part of each CDR3. Fields, in order: V gene, J gene, D gene, clone size, CDR3 length, CDR3 DNA, CDR3 protein. The D gene is left open where the match is weak. Size tells how often a clone was seen (once, few, many) or the class of an expanded clone, and some rows leave it out.

TRBV7-2	TRBJ2-7	NA	many	13	TGTGCCAGCAGCCTTACACAGGGTTACGAGCAGTACTTC	CASSLTQGYEQYF
TRBV27	TRBJ2-3	NA	NA	13	TGTGCCAGCAGTGCCCGGATTGGAGATACGCAGTATTTT	CASSARIGDTQYF
TRBV14	TRBJ2-7	TRBD2	few	15	TGTGCCAGCAGCCAAGAGAGACTAGCGGGAGCCGAGCAGTACTTC	CASSQERLAGAEQYF
TRBV27	TRBJ2-3	TRBD1	NA	17	TGTGCCAGCAGTTTACTGACAGGGGACGCTAGCACAGATACGCAGTATTTT	CASSLLTGDASTDTQYF
TRBV29-1	TRBJ1-1	NA	NA	11	TGCAGCGTTTCAGGGAACACTGAAGCTTTCTTT	CSVSGNTEAFF
TRBV29-1	TRBJ1-2	TRBD1	few	11	TGCAGCGTTCACAGGGGGCCGGACTACACCTTC	CSVHRGPDYTF
TRBV7-2	TRBJ1-2	NA	NA	13	TGTGCCAGCAGCTTAAGAGGGACCTATGGCTACACCTTC	CASSLRGTYGYTF
TRBV4-1	TRBJ2-7	NA	few	13	TGCGCCAGCAGCCAAGATATGAGTTACGAGCAGTACTTC	CASSQDMSYEQYF
TRBV29-1	TRBJ2-5	NA	few	13	TGCAGCGTGTGCGGCAGGGGCCAAGAGACCCAGTACTTC	CSVCGRGQETQYF
TRBV5-1	TRBJ1-2	TRBD1	NA	16	TGCGCCAGCAGCTTGGGACAGGGGAGGACTAACTATGGCTACACCTTC	CASSLGQGRTNYGYTF
TRBV20-1	TRBJ1-5	TRBD1	few	15	TGCAGTGCGACTGAGACAGGGGCAGGCAGTCAGCCCCAGCATTTT	CSATETGAGSQPQHF
TRBV15	TRBJ2-3	NA	NA	11	TGTGCCACCCAGGTGACAGATACGCAGTATTTT	CATQVTDTQYF
TRBV13	TRBJ1-5	NA	NA	16	TGTGCCAGCAGCTTAGGGAGAAGAGTTAGCAATCAGCCCCAGCATTTT	CASSLGRRVSNQPQHF
TRBV10-3	TRBJ2-5	NA	NA	12	TGTGCCATCAGTGGAGCCACCGAGACCCAGTACTTC	CAISGATETQYF
TRBV12-3/TRBV12-4	TRBJ2-7	TRBD2	once	15	TGTGCCAGCAGTTTAACGCTAGCGGAGACCTACGAGCAGTACTTC	CASSLTLAETYEQYF
TRBV29-1	TRBJ2-5	NA	NA	16	TGCAGCGTCGCTCGTTTTGGGCTAGCCGTCCAAGAGACCCAGTACTTC	CSVARFGLAVQETQYF
TRBV12-3/TRBV12-4	TRBJ2-5	TRBD1	few	17	TGTGCCAGCAGTTTTCGGACAGGCTCGGGTAAAGCAGTGACCCAGTACTTC	CASSFRTGSGKAVTQYF